This is a list of T cell receptor beta chains from one sample in a study of blood T cell repertoires in COVID-19. Clones were read by immunoSEQ multiplex PCR, and TCRdb kept only the in-frame ones, dropping some. Here the sample spans around 100,000 clones, roughly 80% being singletons. Sequencing input: peripheral blood. Receptors were obtained from a man between 70 and 80 years old with active or convalescent COVID-19. Both conserved end residues are part of each CDR3. A D gene is named only where the DNA matches it firmly. Some rows have no size entry. The others give once, few or many, or a class for an expanded clone.

j_call	d_call	clone_size	v_call	cdr3_nt	cdr3_aa
TRBJ2-7	NA	NA	TRBV7-9	TGTGCCAGCAGCTTATCACGGGACACCTACGAGCAGTACTTC	CASSLSRDTYEQYF
TRBJ2-1	NA	NA	TRBV9	TGTGCCAGCAGCGCCGCGGGAAACCCCTACAATGAGCAGTTCTTC	CASSAAGNPYNEQFF
TRBJ2-2	TRBD2	NA	TRBV28	TGTGCCAGCAGGGGGACTAGCCCTAGGGCCGGGGAGCTGTTTTTT	CASRGTSPRAGELFF
TRBJ2-2	TRBD1	NA	TRBV27	TGTGCCAGCAGCCGACAGGGAAGGGGGAACACCGGGGAGCTGTTTTTT	CASSRQGRGNTGELFF
TRBJ2-7	NA	NA	TRBV11-2	TGTGCCAGCAGCCTCGGGACTGTAGGACCCTACGAGCAGTACTTC	CASSLGTVGPYEQYF
TRBJ2-1	TRBD2	NA	TRBV7-6	TGTGCCAGCAGCTCAACGGCCGCGGGAGACGTGTATGAGCAGTTCTTC	CASSSTAAGDVYEQFF
TRBJ2-7	TRBD2	few	TRBV6-4	TGTGCCAGCAGATCCACTAGCGGGCGTTTTCCCTCCTACGAGCAGTACTTC	CASRSTSGRFPSYEQYF
TRBJ1-2	NA	NA	TRBV4-2	TGTGCCAGCAGCCCCCCCTGGGAGAACAACTATGGCTACACCTTC	CASSPPWENNYGYTF
TRBJ1-1	TRBD1	NA	TRBV7-8	TGTGCCAGCAGCTCCGAGGGGGCTTTCACTGAAGCTTTCTTT	CASSSEGAFTEAFF
TRBJ2-3	TRBD1	NA	TRBV19	TGTGCCAGTAGTACGGGACAGGGTTTGGATACGCAGTATTTT	CASSTGQGLDTQYF
TRBJ1-5	NA	NA	TRBV27	TGTGCCAGCAGGAGGGAGGGCAATCAGCCCCAGCATTTT	CASRREGNQPQHF
TRBJ1-1	NA	NA	TRBV30	TGTGCCTGGAGTGCCAGAACAGTACAGAACACTGAAGCTTTCTTT	CAWSARTVQNTEAFF
TRBJ1-1	NA	NA	TRBV7-2	TGTGCCAGCAGCCTCAACACTGAAGCTTTCTTT	CASSLNTEAFF